These 18 T cell receptor beta chains were all obtained from the same sample, sequenced in a study of TET2 disruption in CD19-targeted CAR T cells. The repertoire was sequenced with immunoSEQ multiplex PCR; TCRdb's copy has only in-frame clones and lacks some. This sample's clone table lists approximately 27,000 clones. For these receptors, no antigen is known. The sample's treatment: autologous CTL019 cells: CD19 CAR with 4-1BB and CD3 zeta domains. This specimen was CD8- CAR+ T cells sorted from cultured blood T cells, taken for CD19 CAR T cell therapy. Subset: CD8-negative CAR-positive T cells from the infusion product. These receptors were taken from a man in his 70s with chronic lymphocytic leukemia.

Concerning this clone: The CDR3 end falls 3 residues outside the read, so it is completed with the germline J gene. The chain is built from TRBV5-1 and TRBJ2-1, with 11 nucleotides matching TRBD2. V lost 0 bases and J lost 4; bases outside the gene matches: 6. The germline V gene has CDR1 SGHRS and CDR2 YFSETQ. The CDR3 sequence is 17 residues long. Incomplete CDR3 DNA: TGCGCCAGCAGCTTGGGAACTAGCGGGGGTCAATACAATGAG. Translation gives CASSLGTSGGQYNE. The entire CDR3 sequence reads CASSLGTSGGQYNEQFF. The entire variable domain, with the rest obtained from reference TRBV5-1 and TRBJ2-1, is as follows: KAGVTQTPRYLIKTRGQQVTLSCSPISGHRSVSWYQQTPGQGLQFLFEYFSETQRNKGNFPGRFSGRQFSNSRSEMNVSTLELGDSALYLCASSLGTSGGQYNEQFFGPGTRLTVL.

Concerning this clone: The missing CDR3 end, 3 residues past where the read stops, is filled in from the germline J gene. The chain couples TRBV10-3 to TRBJ1-1; TRBD1 might be the D (6 bases). The CDR3 sequence is 14 residues long. Trimming removed 0 bases from V and 4 bases from J, with 9 bases in between. Germline V gene sequence: CDR1 ENHRY, CDR2 SYGVKD. The DNA read from the CDR3 is TGTGCCATCAGTGAGTCTAAAGGGGGCACTGAA. Protein: CAISESKGGTE. The complete CDR3 sequence is CAISESKGGTEAFF.

A remark on this clone: The read comes to an end 3 residues before the CDR3 does, leaving the germline J gene to fill in the end. V gene TRBV20-1 combines with J gene TRBJ2-5; 8 bases match TRBD2. This CDR3 comprises 15 residues. CDR1 and CDR2 from the germline V gene are DFQATT and SNEGSKA (reference sequence). V shed 0 bases, J shed 4 bases, and the junction held 7 bases outside the gene matches. The CDR3 is CSARDPPGGGETQYF. Partial CDR3 DNA: TGCAGTGCTAGAGATCCCCCGGGGGGGGGAGAGACC.

As to this clone: The observed sequence ends 3 residues before the CDR3 terminus, with the missing tail filled in from the germline J gene. This rearrangement joins TRBV19 to TRBJ1-2; D gene uncertain. Germline CDR1 and CDR2: LNHDA and SQIVND (reference sequence). The CDR3 extends over 12 amino acids. The DNA read from the CDR3 is TGTGCCAGTAGTACTGGTCAGAGAGGC. Its protein product is CASSTGQRG. The full CDR3 sequence reads CASSTGQRGYTF.

As to this clone: The observed sequence ends 3 residues before the CDR3 terminus, with the missing tail filled in from the germline J gene. This chain links TRBV20-1 with TRBJ2-2; 10 bases align to TRBD1. The CDR3 has 15 residues. Germline V gene sequence: CDR1 DFQATT, CDR2 SNEGSKA (reference sequence). After removal of 6 bases from V and 2 bases from J, the junction contained 6 bases not matched to a gene. The CDR3 DNA, read in part, is TGCAGTGCCCAGGGACAGGGGCATAACACCGGGGAG. Translating it yields CSAQGQGHNTGE. The complete CDR3 sequence is CSAQGQGHNTGELFF.

Comments on this clone: The CDR3 extends 3 residues past the end of the read, so its final part is completed from the germline J gene. The genes are TRBV20-1 and TRBJ2-5; 13 nucleotides line up with TRBD2. V shed 6 bases, J shed 2 bases, and the junction held 6 bases outside the gene matches. Germline V gene sequence: CDR1 DFQATT, CDR2 SNEGSKA (reference sequence). The CDR3 runs 15 residues. CDR3 bases read: TGCAGTGCCTGGACTAGCGGGGGCCCTCAAGAGACC. Translating it yields CSAWTSGGPQET. The entire CDR3 reads CSAWTSGGPQETQYF.

Frequency places this clone as medium-sized. The read ends 3 residues early relative to the CDR3; the germline J gene fills the gap. The chain recombines TRBV14 with TRBJ1-6, with D unresolved. The CDR3 sequence is 14 residues long. CDR1 and CDR2 (germline): SGHDN, FVKESK. The V and J ends lost 4 bases and 5 bases respectively, with 9 bases between them. The CDR3 sequence is CASSPTINNSPLHF. The CDR3 DNA, read in part, is TGTGCCAGCAGCCCGACTATTAATAATTCACCC.

Note on this clone: The CDR3 extends 3 residues past the end of the read, so its final part is completed from the germline J gene. The chain has TRBV30 and TRBJ2-7, with D perhaps matching TRBD2 (5 bases). V was clipped by 2 bases and J by 5 bases, with 7 bases between them. The CDR3 loop spans 11 amino acids. The germline CDR1 and CDR2 sequences are GTSNPN and SVGIG (reference sequence). CDR3 loop: CAWSRRDEQYF. The sequenced CDR3 bases are TGTGCCTGGAGTCGGCGGGACGAG.

To note about this clone: The CDR3 goes on 3 residues after the read ends, and that part is filled in from the germline J gene. This chain links TRBV5-6 with TRBJ2-5; TRBD1 might be the D (5 bases). This CDR3 has 14 residues. The germline V gene encodes CDR1 SGHDT and CDR2 YYEEEE. CDR3 protein: CASSLIQGTDTQYF. The covered CDR3 bases are TGTGCCAGCAGCTTGATCCAGGGCACAGATACC.

Note on this clone: The CDR3 is cut off 3 residues early in the read; its end comes from the germline J gene. V usage is TRBV29-1 and J usage is TRBJ2-4, with 9 positions matching TRBD1. This CDR3 spans 13 amino acids. Germline-derived CDR1 and CDR2 are SQVTM and ANQGSEA. CDR3 in amino acids: CSVSGQGQETQYF. The CDR3 bases that were read are TGCAGCGTCTCCGGACAGGGGCAAGAGACT.

With respect to this clone: The read halts 3 residues ahead of the CDR3 end, with the missing end drawn from the germline J gene. The rearrangement links TRBV12-3 or TRBV12-4 to TRBJ2-5; D may match TRBD1 or TRBD2 (5 bases each). CDR3 size: 14 residues. With 5 bases removed from V and 2 bases from J, the gap between germline ends came to 12 bases. The covered CDR3 bases are TGTGCCAGCAGTCAAGAGGGGCCGCAAGAGACC. Amino acids: CASSQEGPQET. The whole CDR3 sequence is CASSQEGPQETQYF.

Of note for this clone: The CDR3 is cut off 3 residues early in the read; its end comes from the germline J gene. This chain links TRBV19 with TRBJ2-4, with 7 bases aligning to TRBD2. Germline V gives CDR1 LNHDA, CDR2 SQIVND (reference sequence). This CDR3 has 17 amino acids. The sequenced CDR3 bases are TGTGCCAGTAGTATAGCAGGGAGGGCGGCTCGAGGCGAGACT. Encoded protein: CASSIAGRAARGET. The full CDR3 sequence reads CASSIAGRAARGETQYF.

As regards this clone: The observed sequence ends 3 residues before the CDR3 terminus, with the missing tail filled in from the germline J gene. This chain uses TRBV18 with TRBJ2-3, with a weak D call TRBD1 (6 bases). The ends were cut back, 5 bases at V and 7 bases at J, with 13 bases in the middle. This CDR3 contains 13 residues. Germline V gene data show CDR1 as KGHSH and CDR2 as LQKENI. The CDR3 bases that were read are TGTGCCAGCTCAAAGAGTACAGGGAATACG. Encoded protein: CASSKSTGNT. The complete CDR3 reads CASSKSTGNTQYF.

Worth noting for this clone: Read data end 3 residues before the CDR3 end; the end is taken from the germline J gene. V is TRBV5-6 and J is TRBJ2-1; D is possibly TRBD1 (5 bases). The CDR3 runs to 13 residues. Germline V CDR1 and CDR2: SGHDT, YYEEEE. With 0 bases removed from V and 8 bases from J, the gap between germline ends came to 9 bases. The CDR3 loop is CASSLVQAHEQFF. CDR3 DNA, as far as it was read: TGTGCCAGCAGCTTGGTACAGGCCCATGAG.

Note on this clone: The read halts 3 residues ahead of the CDR3 end, with the missing end drawn from the germline J gene. The chain carries TRBV7-7 and TRBJ2-1; 8 bases match TRBD1. With V trimmed by 5 bases and J by 5 bases, 8 bases remained unmatched. CDR1 and CDR2 (germline): SSHAT, FNYEAQ (reference sequence). The CDR3 totals 15 residues. This chain's CDR3 is CASSRRTGPHNEQFF. Incomplete CDR3 DNA: TGTGCCAGCAGCCGACGGACAGGGCCCCACAATGAG.

As regards this clone: The CDR3 end lies 3 residues beyond the end of the read and is filled in from the germline J gene. This chain uses TRBV7-9 with TRBJ1-1; D gene uncertain. With 3 bases removed from V and 2 bases from J, the gap between germline ends came to 13 bases. The CDR3 has 15 amino acids. The germline V gene encodes CDR1 SEHNR and CDR2 FQNEAQ (reference sequence). The CDR3 loop is CASSLQTTPNTEAFF. CDR3 DNA, as far as it was read: TGTGCCAGCAGCTTGCAGACAACCCCTAACACTGAA.

A note on this clone: The sequenced fragment ends 3 residues before the CDR3 boundary, so the rest is inferred from the germline J gene. This sequence joins TRBV9 and TRBJ1-2, with D unclear. Trimming cost V 3 bases and J 7 bases, with 7 bases left between them. CDR1 and CDR2 from the germline V gene are SGDLS and YYNGEE. This CDR3 is 11 amino acids long. This CDR3 is CASSDAGGYTF. CDR3 DNA, as far as it was read: TGTGCCAGCAGCGACGCGGGTGGC.

A note on this clone: The read ends 3 residues shy of where the CDR3 ends; the end is completed using the germline J gene. The V and J genes are TRBV7-8 and TRBJ2-5, with no clear D. There are 15 residues in the CDR3. The germline CDR1 and CDR2 sequences are SGHVS and FQNEAQ. V was cut by 4 bases and J by 1 base, with 13 bases left in between. CDR3 bases read: TGTGCCAGCAGCTACGTACAACGCTCCCAAGAGACC. Translating gives CASSYVQRSQET. The CDR3 reads in full as CASSYVQRSQETQYF.